The source of this T cell receptor beta chain is a study of T-cell reconstitution after alpha-beta-depleted transplantation in children. In its sample, this clonotype was seen many times. Preparation of the TCRbeta library was carried out with unique molecular identifiers. One entry per CDR3 protein, called by TCRdb with MiXCR from the PCR reads. The table lists over 200,000 distinct CDR3 sequences, 8% to 9.5% of them singletons. The V and J ends lost 0 bases and 5 bases respectively, with 16 bases between them. This CDR3 comprises 16 residues. Germline V gene sequence: CDR1 LGHNA, CDR2 YSLEER. The source is a human donor who donated a stem cell graft to a child with acute lymphoblastic leukemia. The specimen comprised PBMCs from the stem cell graft donor, sampled from the stem cell graft. V gene TRBV4-3 combines with J gene TRBJ1-1; unclear D gene. CDR3 protein: CASSQDHWVWETEAFF. The CDR3 bases are TGCGCCAGCAGCCAAGATCATTGGGTATGGGAGACTGAAGCTTTCTTT.